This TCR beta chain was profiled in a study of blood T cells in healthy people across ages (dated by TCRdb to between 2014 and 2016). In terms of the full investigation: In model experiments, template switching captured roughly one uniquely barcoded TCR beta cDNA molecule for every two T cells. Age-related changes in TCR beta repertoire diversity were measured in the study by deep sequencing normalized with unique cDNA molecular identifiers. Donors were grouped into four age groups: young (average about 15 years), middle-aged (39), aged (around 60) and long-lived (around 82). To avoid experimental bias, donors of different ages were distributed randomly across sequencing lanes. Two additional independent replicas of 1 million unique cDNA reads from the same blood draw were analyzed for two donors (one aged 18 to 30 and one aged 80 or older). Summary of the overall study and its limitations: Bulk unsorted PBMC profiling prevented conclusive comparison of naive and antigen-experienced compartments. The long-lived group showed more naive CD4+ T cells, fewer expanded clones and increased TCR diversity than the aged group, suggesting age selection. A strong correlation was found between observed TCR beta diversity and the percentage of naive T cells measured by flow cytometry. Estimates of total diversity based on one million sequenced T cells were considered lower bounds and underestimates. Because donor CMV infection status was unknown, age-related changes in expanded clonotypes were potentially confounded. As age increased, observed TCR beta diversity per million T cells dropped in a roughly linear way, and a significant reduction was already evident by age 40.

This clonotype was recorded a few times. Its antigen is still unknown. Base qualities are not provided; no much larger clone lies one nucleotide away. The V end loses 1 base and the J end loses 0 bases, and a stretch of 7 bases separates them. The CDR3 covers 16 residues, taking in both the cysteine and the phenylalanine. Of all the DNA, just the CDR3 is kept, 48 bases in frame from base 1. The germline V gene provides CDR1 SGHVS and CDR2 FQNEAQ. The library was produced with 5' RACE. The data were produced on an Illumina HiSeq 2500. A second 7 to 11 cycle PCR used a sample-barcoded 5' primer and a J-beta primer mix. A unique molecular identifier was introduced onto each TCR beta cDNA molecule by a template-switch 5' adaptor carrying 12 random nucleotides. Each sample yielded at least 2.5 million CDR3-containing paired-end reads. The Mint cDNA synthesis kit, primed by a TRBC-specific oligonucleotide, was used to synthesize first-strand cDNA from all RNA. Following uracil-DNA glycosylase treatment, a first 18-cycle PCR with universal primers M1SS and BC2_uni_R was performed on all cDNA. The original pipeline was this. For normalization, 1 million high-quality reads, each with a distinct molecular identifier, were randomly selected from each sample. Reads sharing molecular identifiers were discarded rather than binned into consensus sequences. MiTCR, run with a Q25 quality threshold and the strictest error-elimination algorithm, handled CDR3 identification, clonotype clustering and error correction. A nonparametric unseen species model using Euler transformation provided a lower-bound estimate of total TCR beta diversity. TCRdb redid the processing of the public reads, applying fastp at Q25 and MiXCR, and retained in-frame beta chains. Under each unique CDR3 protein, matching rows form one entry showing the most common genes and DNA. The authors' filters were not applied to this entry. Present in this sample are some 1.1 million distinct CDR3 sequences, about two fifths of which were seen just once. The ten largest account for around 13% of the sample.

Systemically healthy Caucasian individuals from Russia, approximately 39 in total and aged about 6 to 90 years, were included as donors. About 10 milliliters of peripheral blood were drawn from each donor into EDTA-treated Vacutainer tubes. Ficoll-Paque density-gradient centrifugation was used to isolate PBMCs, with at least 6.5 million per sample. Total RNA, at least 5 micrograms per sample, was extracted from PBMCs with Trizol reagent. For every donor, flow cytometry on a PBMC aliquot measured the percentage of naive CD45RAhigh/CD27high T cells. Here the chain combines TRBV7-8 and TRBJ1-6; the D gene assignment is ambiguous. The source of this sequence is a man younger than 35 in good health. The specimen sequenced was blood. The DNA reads TGTGCCAGCAGCTTAGGAAGTAGCTCCTATAATTCACCCCTCCACTTT. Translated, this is CASSLGSSSYNSPLHF. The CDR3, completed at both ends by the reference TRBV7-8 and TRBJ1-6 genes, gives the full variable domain GAGVSQSPRYKVAKRGQDVALRCDPISGHVSLFWYQQALGQGPEFLTYFQNEAQLDKSGLPSDRFFAERPEGSVSTLKIQRTQQEDSAVYLCASSLGSSSYNSPLHFGNGTRLTVT.